This TCR beta chain was found in a study of T cells after yellow fever vaccination. Overall study context: In the case of low-cell-number fractions, SMART-Seq v4 Ultra Low Input was used for preparation.

TCRdb re-analysed the 5' RACE reads in MiXCR, keeping a single row per CDR3 protein. The sample consists of 150,000 or so distinct CDR3 sequences, about 6.2% of them appearing once. This clonotype was seen more than once but under ten times. The V end was cut by 4 bases, the J end by 1 base, with 11 bases between. The CDR3 runs to 14 residues. CDR1 SGHRS and CDR2 YFSETQ come from the germline V gene. The chain carries TRBV5-1 and TRBJ2-5; D unclear. Sequencing was performed on CD4+ T cells sorted from PBMCs, taken 10 days after the yellow fever booster vaccination. This sequence originates from a man aged 25 to 45 who received the YFV17D yellow fever vaccine. CDR3 nucleotides: TGCGCCAGCAGCCCAGGCCAGCCCCAAGAGACCCAGTACTTC. Translated, it gives CASSPGQPQETQYF.